This TCR beta chain was retrieved from a study of T cells in Graves' hyperthyroidism and ophthalmopathy. TCR beta CDR3 region amplification was performed from RNA transcripts. TCR CDR3 underwent first-round RT-PCR with the HTBI primer set. TCRdb processed the multiplex PCR reads anew with MiXCR; each CDR3 protein has one entry. The sample has approximately 430,000 distinct CDR3 sequences, about 14% seen once; the top ten hold 13%. Germline lookup yields CDR1 WNHNN and CDR2 SYGVQD (reference sequence). V was pared by 3 bases and J by 6 bases, with 16 bases between. The CDR3 is 15 residues long. The V and J genes are TRBV10-1 and TRBJ2-3; TRBD2 might be the D (6 bases). The sample comprised blood. This receptor was identified in a young man with Graves' ophthalmopathy. This CDR3 reads CASSEREARRDTQYF. The CDR3 DNA reads as TGCGCCAGCAGTGAAAGGGAGGCTAGGAGGGATACGCAGTATTTT.